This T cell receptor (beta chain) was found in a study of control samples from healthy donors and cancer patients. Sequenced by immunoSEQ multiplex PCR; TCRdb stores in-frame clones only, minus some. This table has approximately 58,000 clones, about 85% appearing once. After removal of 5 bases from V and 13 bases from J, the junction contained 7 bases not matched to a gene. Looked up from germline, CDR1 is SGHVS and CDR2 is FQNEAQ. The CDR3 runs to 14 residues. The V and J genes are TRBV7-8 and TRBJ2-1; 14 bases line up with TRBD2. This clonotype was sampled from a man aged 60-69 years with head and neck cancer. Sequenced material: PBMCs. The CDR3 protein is CASSPGLAGGNQFF. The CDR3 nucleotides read TGTGCCAGCAGCCCTGGACTAGCGGGAGGAAACCAGTTCTTC.